This T cell receptor beta chain was captured by sequencing in a study of monozygotic twins with inflammatory bowel disease. Comments on this clonotype: The antigen is undetermined.

Study observations and caveats: Especially with disease activity, IBD patients shared fewer clonotypes with others than healthy twins did. Telling apart the different T cell subtypes was not possible. Patients got different immunosuppressive treatments, which may have made their repertoires more variable.

CDR3 length: 16 residues. Germline CDR1 is LGHNA and CDR2 is YSLEER. TCRdb re-called the 5' RACE reads and catalogs CDR3 proteins one per entry, DNA excluded. This sample contains some 440,000 distinct CDR3 sequences. This TCR was recovered from a human donor with ulcerative colitis or Crohn's disease, or a healthy co-twin of an affected twin (not recorded which). Specimen: blood. The chain combines TRBV4-3 with TRBJ2-1. CDR3 protein: CASSQDAVSSYNEQFF.